This T cell receptor (beta chain) stems from a study of cytomegalovirus exposure and HLA in healthy donors (dated by TCRdb to the late 2010s). Concerning the study at large: An earlier analysis of roughly 500 of the donors reported 276 Gb of sequence data and 95 million to 120 million unique TCR beta sequences obtained from around 190 million T cells. About 320 gigabases of sequencing data and approximately 84 million unique TCR sequences were included in an early release covering several hundred HLA-typed donors. The genetic ancestry cluster associated with self-reported Caucasian donors included over 65% of the approximately 400 genotyped donors. The study aimed to test whether signatures of past pathogen exposure could be identified by cataloging public T cell receptors. The T cell repertoires of under 700 subjects were profiled by immunosequencing and related to cytomegalovirus serostatus. Besides the first cohort of roughly 700 subjects, a separate validation cohort made up of some 110 different subjects was used. The study combined high-throughput TCR immunosequencing, statistical association of individual TCRs with disease status, and machine learning to predict cytomegalovirus infection status. To study patterns of TCR occurrence, a later analysis re-analyzed previously published TCR beta repertoires from around 670 donors and added high-resolution HLA genotyping. Rather than using new phenotypic data, the later analysis identified candidate immune exposures from TCR beta sequences and from how often those sequences occurred across donors. In an earlier analysis of 587 of the donors, high-throughput TCR beta sequencing was used to judge whether each TCR beta V gene segment behaved as functional or pseudogenic. Donor age, sex, ethnicity and CMV serostatus were collected together with the repertoire data. A later genetic analysis used genome-wide SNP genotypes for about 65% of the roughly 670 donors, treating that subset as a discovery cohort. Every repertoire in the discovery cohort had been generated on one and the same sequencing platform. Both class I and class II loci were covered by HLA typing, at four-digit resolution. Typing coverage varied by locus: about 629-630 donors for A, B, C, DRB1 and DQB1; around 560 for DQA1; about 600 for DPA1; some 470 for DPB1. Roughly five DR-DQ haplotypes were handled as single units for association and clustering, since linkage in the cohort was strong. Among some 400 genotyped donors of the cohort, an average of around 240,000 unique TCR beta nucleotide sequences was sequenced per donor, of which about 18% were non-productive.

Results and caveats for the whole study, not just this receptor: A later analysis reported that several top co-occurrence clusters appeared linked to parvovirus B19, influenza, CMV and Epstein-Barr virus. In vitro tests confirmed that a few of the cytomegalovirus-associated TCR beta chains recognize cytomegalovirus antigens. Because some donors lacked HLA typing at each locus, the association tests relied only on the typed subset. A further reported finding was that TCR beta sequences accurately predicted the HLA-A and HLA-B alleles for most subjects in the first cohort. The earlier analysis of approximately 540 of the donors excluded 15 to 20 rarely observed V segments, including chromosome 9 orphons, because counts were too low. This cohort had only TCR beta chains sequenced, and the lack of alpha or paired-chain data limited which features could be detected. Sequencing depth was assumed to be roughly uniform across donors in the presence/absence analyses, though that assumption may not hold. The sequencing pipeline was judged likely to have produced a cluster of highly shared sequence variants as a technical artifact. In a later analysis, most CMV-associated TCR beta chains were found to appear HLA-restricted, with HLA associations seemingly driven largely by CMV exposure. According to the authors, the approach could potentially be generalized to other disease states and immunological phenotypes. Some IMGT-functional V segments, including TRBV6-2 and TRBV6-3, could not be distinguished by the 87-base-pair reads and were therefore excluded. In the study, roughly 160 TCR beta chains were listed as associated with cytomegalovirus. Strong co-occurrence of HLA alleles, especially DR and DQ, made assigning TCR associations to individual alleles difficult. Cytomegalovirus status was reported to be diagnosed by the classifier with high specificity and sensitivity in both the original and validation cohorts. Across donors, most TCR sequences were observed very rarely, whereas some public TCRs were present in many individuals. A later analysis found that TCR association rates varied across HLA loci, with DRB1 alleles showing the most associated TCRs and HLA-C alleles the fewest. Correlated functional status among segregating V segments might reflect linkage disequilibrium, but an unknown experimental factor could not be ruled out. In a later analysis, HLA-associated TCR beta chains were found to be more clonally expanded and to have lower generation probabilities than equally common non-associated chains. A later analysis associated 16,951 TCR beta sequences with specific HLA alleles at a false discovery rate of 0.05. In a later genetic analysis, a missense DCLRE1C variant was associated with V-gene and J-gene trimming of TCR beta chains, and the association was replicated in an independent cohort. Broadly in line with IMGT annotations, most TCR beta V segments showed up in productive rearrangements about 87% or about 30% of the time in an earlier analysis of several hundred of the donors. A later genetic analysis reported fewer N-insertions in productive TCRs among donors in an Asian-associated ancestry cluster than the approximately 670-donor mean. Immune exposure information for the cohort was limited to CMV serostatus.

Worth noting for this clone: Its binding antigen is unknown. Base qualities were left out, and no much larger clone turns up one base away.

Library prep was done by the immunoSEQ multiplex PCR assay. For the multiplex PCR, a mixture combining 60 forward primers for TCR Vbeta segments and 13 reverse primers for TCR Jbeta segments was used. Amplification of the CDR3 region of rearranged TCR beta genes was performed with a multiplex PCR assay on genomic DNA. On the Illumina HiSeq System, the amplified TCR beta libraries were sequenced as 87-base-pair reads. The paper's processing steps were these. A later analysis tallied about 77 million unique TCR beta chains across the 650 to 750 repertoires, and approximately 11 million of those chains were shared by two or more donors. A nearest-neighbor algorithm error-corrected the raw reads and collapsed the reads into unique sequences, merging closely related sequences to remove PCR and sequencing errors. V, D and J gene segments were assigned by aligning CDR3 sequences to IMGT reference sequences. Each retained sequence needed at least a six-nucleotide match to both a V gene segment and a J gene segment. A rearrangement counted as productive if the CDR3 had no stop codons and remained in frame with V and J, and every other rearrangement counted as non-productive. Following IMGT convention, CDR3 was defined as the stretch from the second conserved V-encoded cysteine to the conserved J-encoded phenylalanine. In an earlier analysis of 587 of the donors, sequences lacking an unambiguous match to a single V gene segment were excluded. An earlier analysis of several hundred of the donors called V segments functional above 56.7% productive rearrangements and segregating when the between-donor standard deviation exceeded 5%. A statistical classification framework was developed to diagnose cytomegalovirus status using the catalog of TCR beta chain sequences. V and J gene assignment, in a later analysis, came from comparing TCR nucleotide sequences with IMGT/GENE-DB human TR gene sequences. Using the TCRdist pipeline, a later analysis assigned CDR3 sequences along with most-parsimonious VDJ recombination scenarios. In a later analysis, each TCR beta chain was defined by its CDR3 amino acid sequence together with its V-gene family, and reads without a unique V-gene family were excluded. A later analysis removed roughly 590 highly shared, low-generation-probability nucleotide sequences to deal with suspected cross-contamination and a sequencing artifact. In a later analysis, a clonal expansion index was calculated for each public chain from normalized within-repertoire ranks of inferred template counts. Generation probabilities in a later analysis came from a VDJ recombination model fitted to out-of-frame rearrangements, and those results were checked against IGoR. A later analysis scored TCR-TCR, TCR-HLA and TCR-CMV co-occurrence with hypergeometric tests, applying a repertoire-size bias correction to TCR pairs. To estimate false discovery rates, a later analysis permuted the HLA or CMV assignments 20 times. In a later analysis, co-occurring TCRs were grouped using DBSCAN, and TCRdist sequence similarity was added for clustering within HLA-allele-positive subsets. For co-occurrence clustering, repertoires with fewer than 30,000 or more than 120,000 public chains were excluded, along with roughly 5 repertoires with anomalous nucleotide sharing. Sourced from immuneACCESS, this table was stored by TCRdb with only in-frame sequences that have V and J called. A share of the clones is absent; for the studies checked, an unresolved V gene accounts for under half, and the remainder has no known explanation. The DNA was the basis for D and trimming; V, J and clone size are from that table. The sample contains roughly 110,000 clones, 70% of them found a single time. The ten largest clones capture approximately 9.4% of the sample.

The V end gives up 2 bases and the J end 10 bases, leaving 8 bases in the junction not matched to a gene. The CDR3 covers 14 residues, taking in both the cysteine and the phenylalanine. Here the CDR3 DNA is all that survives: 42 bases in frame from base 1. The germline V gene specifies SGDLS as CDR1 and YYNGEE as CDR2. The cohort comprised fewer than 700 healthy bone marrow donors. At the time of sampling, every cohort member was nominally healthy, though immune exposures that went unrecorded were likely present. The donor was CMV seropositive and belonged to the group of 250 to 300 seropositive cohort members. A peripheral blood sample was collected from each donor, and TCR beta sequencing was performed on peripheral blood mononuclear cells. The Qiagen DNeasy Blood Extraction Kit was used to extract genomic DNA from the blood cell samples.

This clonotype originated in a man between 25 and 39 years old in good health and CMV-seropositive. Input material: PBMCs. The chain is assembled from TRBV9 and TRBJ2-2; 7 nucleotides in the junction match TRBD2. The DNA reads as follows: TGTGCCAGCAGCGTCCCCCCGGGGGGAGAGGAGCTGTTTTTT. It is translated as CASSVPPGGEELFF.